These T cell receptor beta chains were read from a single sample in a study of T cells in Graves' hyperthyroidism and ophthalmopathy. A single record per CDR3 protein comes from TCRdb applying MiXCR to the multiplex PCR reads. The sample shows fewer than 400,000 distinct CDR3 sequences, roughly 15% of them seen only once. Sequencing input: blood. These receptor sequences come from a man aged 25-45 years with Graves' hyperthyroidism. Each CDR3 is given with its conserved first and last residue. Fields, in order: clone size, V gene, J gene, D gene, CDR3 protein, CDR3 DNA. The D gene is left open where the match is weak. The size field is filled for only some rows; it gives once, few, many or a size class.

many	TRBV5-1	TRBJ1-1	NA	CASSFTGYTEAFF	TGCGCCAGCAGCTTTACAGGGTACACTGAAGCTTTCTTT
NA	TRBV20-1	TRBJ2-3	NA	CSAADRGPTDTQYF	TGCAGTGCTGCTGACCGGGGCCCCACAGATACGCAGTATTTT
few	TRBV18	TRBJ2-1	NA	CASSPASYSYNEQFF	TGTGCCAGCTCACCGGCGTCCTACTCCTACAATGAGCAGTTCTTC
few	TRBV7-3	TRBJ2-1	TRBD2	CASSRFVAAGDHLSNEQFF	TGTGCCAGCAGCCGTTTCGTTGCCGCGGGGGACCATCTATCAAATGAGCAGTTCTTC
once	TRBV11-2	TRBJ1-5	NA	CASSLDSGGDQPQHF	TGTGCCAGCAGCTTAGATAGTGGAGGGGATCAGCCCCAGCATTTT
many	TRBV20-1	TRBJ1-3	NA	CSALDGDGNTIYF	TGCAGTGCGTTGGACGGAGACGGAAACACCATATATTTT
NA	TRBV12-3/TRBV12-4	TRBJ1-5	NA	CATSWSRINQPQHF	TGTGCCACCAGCTGGAGCAGGATCAATCAGCCCCAGCATTTT
many	TRBV5-1	TRBJ2-5	TRBD1	CASSFGQDKETQYF	TGCGCCAGCAGCTTCGGACAGGACAAAGAGACCCAGTACTTC
many	TRBV18	TRBJ2-7	TRBD1	CASSQTGLRWYEQYF	TGTGCCAGCTCACAGACAGGGCTGCGGTGGTACGAGCAGTACTTC
NA	TRBV5-8	TRBJ2-3	TRBD2	CASSLGLAGVDTQYF	TGTGCCAGCAGCCTTGGACTAGCGGGAGTGGATACGCAGTATTTT
few	TRBV30	TRBJ1-2	NA	CASRRRNYGYTF	TGTGCCAGTAGGCGACGGAACTATGGCTACACCTTC
few	TRBV19	TRBJ2-4	TRBD1	CASSLTGGNIQYF	TGTGCCAGTTCTTTGACAGGGGGGAACATTCAGTACTTC
many	TRBV20-1	TRBJ2-7	NA	CSADGVHEQYF	TGCAGTGCCGATGGGGTCCACGAGCAGTACTTC
NA	TRBV12-3/TRBV12-4	TRBJ2-1	NA	CASSRVDGNEQFF	TGTGCCAGCAGTCGCGTCGACGGCAATGAGCAGTTCTTC
NA	TRBV5-1	TRBJ2-3	NA	CATRVSPTSDTQYF	TGCGCCACCCGAGTCTCTCCCACGTCAGATACGCAGTATTTT
few	TRBV7-9	TRBJ2-2	TRBD2	CASNRGVRTGELFF	TGTGCCAGCAACCGGGGGGTCCGCACCGGGGAGCTGTTTTTT
NA	TRBV29-1	TRBJ2-5	TRBD2	CSVAGTSGSNRETQYF	TGCAGCGTGGCCGGGACTAGCGGGAGTAATAGAGAGACCCAGTACTTC
NA	TRBV20-1	TRBJ2-5	NA	CSARCGEETQYF	TGCAGTGCTCGCTGCGGAGAAGAGACCCAGTACTTC
many	TRBV12-3/TRBV12-4	TRBJ2-3	TRBD1	CASSLTGASTDTQYF	TGTGCCAGCAGCCTAACAGGGGCTAGCACAGATACGCAGTATTTT
NA	TRBV19	TRBJ2-3	TRBD2	CASSITSGSEDTQYF	TGTGCCAGTAGTATCACTAGCGGGAGTGAGGATACGCAGTATTTT
NA	TRBV30	TRBJ2-1	TRBD2	CAWSTSGSNEQFF	TGTGCCTGGAGCACTAGCGGGAGTAATGAGCAGTTCTTC
NA	TRBV10-3	TRBJ2-7	TRBD2	CVISTGLAGGGAYEQYF	TGTGTCATCAGTACTGGACTAGCGGGGGGGGGCGCCTACGAGCAGTACTTC
many	TRBV5-1	TRBJ1-2	NA	CASSLDLSGYTF	TGCGCCAGCAGCTTGGACCTTAGTGGCTACACCTTC
many	TRBV12-3/TRBV12-4	TRBJ1-5	NA	CASSSGLGMRSNQPQHF	TGTGCCAGCAGTTCGGGACTTGGTATGAGGAGCAATCAGCCCCAGCATTTT
NA	TRBV4-1	TRBJ2-1	TRBD2	CASSQSAAGAAYNEQFF	TGCGCCAGCAGCCAATCCGCCGCGGGAGCAGCCTACAATGAGCAGTTCTTC
many	TRBV3-1	TRBJ2-3	TRBD2	CASSLGQREDTQYF	TGTGCCAGCAGCCTTGGACAGCGGGAGGATACGCAGTATTTT
many	TRBV20-1	TRBJ2-3	TRBD2	CSARRRGLVTTQYF	TGCAGTGCTAGGCGACGGGGACTAGTTACTACGCAGTATTTT
many	TRBV2	TRBJ2-1	NA	CASCPYPARRSYNEQFF	TGTGCCAGCTGCCCATATCCGGCGCGTCGGTCCTACAATGAGCAGTTCTTC
NA	TRBV7-3	TRBJ2-1	NA	CASSLLDGNEQFF	TGTGCCAGCAGCTTATTGGACGGAAATGAGCAGTTCTTC
many	TRBV28	TRBJ2-7	NA	CASSLYLRSYEQYF	TGTGCCAGCAGTTTGTACCTCCGCTCCTACGAGCAGTACTTC
many	TRBV2	TRBJ2-3	NA	CASSVWGRDTQYF	TGTGCCAGCAGTGTTTGGGGGAGGGATACGCAGTATTTT
many	TRBV5-1	TRBJ1-1	NA	CASSLVSETTEAFF	TGCGCCAGCAGCTTGGTGTCTGAGACAACTGAAGCTTTCTTT
many	TRBV30	TRBJ1-2	NA	CAWSGEGGPRYGYTF	TGTGCCTGGAGTGGAGAGGGGGGCCCGAGGTATGGCTACACCTTC
many	TRBV20-1	TRBJ2-5	TRBD1	CSARPGQGETQYF	TGCAGTGCTAGACCCGGACAGGGGGAGACCCAGTACTTC
many	TRBV2	TRBJ1-2	TRBD1	CASSEFPRQGANGYTF	TGTGCCAGCAGTGAATTTCCCCGACAGGGGGCGAATGGCTACACCTTC
NA	TRBV7-9	TRBJ2-1	TRBD1	CASSDRGTPVNEQFF	TGTGCCAGCAGCGACAGGGGAACGCCCGTCAATGAGCAGTTCTTC
few	TRBV5-1	TRBJ1-2	NA	CASSQTLPTTDGYTF	TGCGCCAGCAGCCAGACTCTACCCACGACGGACGGCTACACCTTC
NA	TRBV27	TRBJ2-1	NA	CASRVGGYNEQFF	TGTGCCAGCCGAGTAGGGGGGTACAATGAGCAGTTCTTC
NA	TRBV28	TRBJ2-7	TRBD1	CASSLDRGIGEQYF	TGTGCCAGCAGTTTAGACAGGGGGATCGGGGAGCAGTACTTC
few	TRBV7-2	TRBJ2-3	TRBD2	CASSLALTLGLAGETRTDTQYF	TGTGCCAGCAGCTTAGCGCTTACCCTGGGACTAGCGGGGGAGACAAGGACAGATACGCAGTATTTT
few	TRBV28	TRBJ1-2	NA	CASSWGIGYGYTF	TGTGCCAGCAGTTGGGGGATAGGCTATGGCTACACCTTC
NA	TRBV29-1	TRBJ2-5	NA	CSVPPRGGETQYF	TGCAGCGTCCCCCCAAGGGGCGGGGAGACCCAGTACTTC
many	TRBV11-2	TRBJ1-2	NA	CASSLAPGSYGYTF	TGTGCCAGCAGCTTAGCCCCGGGGAGCTATGGCTACACCTTC
NA	TRBV7-9	TRBJ1-1	NA	CASSSLDGTEAFF	TGTGCCAGCAGCTCCCTGGACGGGACTGAAGCTTTCTTT
few	TRBV5-8	TRBJ1-4	TRBD1	CASSFGQGGNEKLFF	TGTGCCAGCAGCTTTGGACAGGGGGGAAATGAAAAACTGTTTTTT
NA	TRBV5-4	TRBJ2-3	TRBD2	CASSELLAGGSDTQYF	TGTGCCAGCAGCGAACTGCTAGCGGGAGGTTCCGATACGCAGTATTTT
NA	TRBV7-3	TRBJ2-1	NA	CASSSDTRSYNEQFF	TGTGCCAGCAGCTCCGACACTCGCTCCTACAATGAGCAGTTCTTC
few	TRBV4-1	TRBJ1-1	TRBD1	CASSQVAQGLNTEAFF	TGCGCCAGCAGCCAAGTGGCACAGGGGTTGAACACTGAAGCTTTCTTT
many	TRBV6-2/TRBV6-3	TRBJ2-5	NA	CASRRQETQYF	TGTGCCAGCAGGCGACAAGAGACCCAGTACTTC
NA	TRBV11-2	TRBJ1-1	TRBD1	CASSLLKGGGTGRVRNTEAFF	TGTGCCAGCAGCTTATTAAAGGGGGGAGGGACAGGGAGGGTAAGGAACACTGAAGCTTTCTTT
many	TRBV5-1	TRBJ2-2	NA	CASSLFAGAGTGELFF	TGCGCCAGCAGCTTGTTCGCAGGGGCGGGCACCGGGGAGCTGTTTTTT
many	TRBV5-1	TRBJ2-1	NA	CASSVGGRGSYNEQFF	TGCGCCAGCAGCGTGGGGGGGCGGGGCTCCTACAATGAGCAGTTCTTC
many	TRBV2	TRBJ1-4	TRBD1	CASRTGRSEKLFF	TGTGCCAGCAGGACAGGGCGAAGTGAAAAACTGTTTTTT
few	TRBV30	TRBJ2-1	NA	CAWSWGLGQFF	TGTGCCTGGTCGTGGGGACTTGGGCAGTTCTTC
many	TRBV12-3/TRBV12-4	TRBJ2-7	NA	CASSYGQGREQYF	TGTGCCAGCAGCTATGGGCAGGGGCGCGAGCAGTACTTC
many	TRBV27	TRBJ2-1	NA	CASTPWGLGSYNEQFF	TGTGCCAGCACCCCCTGGGGCCTCGGCTCCTACAATGAGCAGTTCTTC
many	TRBV27	TRBJ2-7	TRBD1	CASSLGQTREQYF	TGTGCCAGCAGTTTGGGACAGACGCGCGAGCAGTACTTC
NA	TRBV20-1	TRBJ1-1	NA	CSARATPYTEAFF	TGCAGTGCTAGAGCCACGCCATACACTGAAGCTTTCTTT
many	TRBV5-1	TRBJ2-1	NA	CASSLEGPYNEQFF	TGCGCCAGCAGCTTGGAGGGCCCCTACAATGAGCAGTTCTTC